The following is a TCR beta chain sequence with its context. Its antigen is not identified. These data belong to a study of CD4 T cells in relation to SARS-CoV-2 and coronaviruses. Before the COVID-19 pandemic, during about 2010-2019, CD4+ T cells were taken from unexposed donors. After roughly 9 days of culture, CD4+ T cells were isolated. V lost 4 bases and J lost 0; bases outside the gene matches: 7. The CDR3 runs to 15 residues. Per germline, CDR1 SGHRS and CDR2 YFSETQ. Generated by immunoSEQ multiplex PCR, the TCRdb table keeps only in-frame clones and is missing some. Among some 29,000 clones listed, 60% to 85% were seen once.

This TCR derives from a human donor in good health. The sequenced material came from CD4+ T cells from PBMCs, cultured in vitro. The J gene is TRBJ2-7, the V gene TRBV5-1; 7 bases map to TRBD1. The CDR3 DNA is TGCGCCAGCAGCATTGGACAGGATGCCTCCTACGAGCAGTACTTC. Protein product: CASSIGQDASYEQYF.